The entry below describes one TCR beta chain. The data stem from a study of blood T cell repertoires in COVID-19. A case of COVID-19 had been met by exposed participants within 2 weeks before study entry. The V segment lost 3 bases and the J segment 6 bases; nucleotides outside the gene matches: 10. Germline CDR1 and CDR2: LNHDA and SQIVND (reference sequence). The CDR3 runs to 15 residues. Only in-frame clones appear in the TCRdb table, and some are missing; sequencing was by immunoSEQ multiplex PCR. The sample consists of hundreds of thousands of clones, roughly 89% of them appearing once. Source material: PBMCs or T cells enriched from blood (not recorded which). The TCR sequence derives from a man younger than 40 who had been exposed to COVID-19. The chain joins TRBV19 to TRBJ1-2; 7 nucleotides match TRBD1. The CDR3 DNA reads TGTGCCAGTAGTATTCCCCGGACAGGTTCGAATGGCTACACCTTC. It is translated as CASSIPRTGSNGYTF.